The 25 T cell receptor beta chains presented below share a single source sample, sequenced in a study of graft-versus-host responses after intestinal transplantation. Sequenced by immunoSEQ multiplex PCR; TCRdb stores in-frame clones only, minus some. Found here are roughly 40,000 clones, 91% of them singletons; the top ten hold approximately 4.7%. This material consisted of PBMCs, taken 524 days after transplant. These receptors came from a human patient who received an intestinal transplant, so some T cells may come from the graft donor.

The chain recombines TRBV5-4 with TRBJ2-7; D might be TRBD1 (6 bases). This CDR3 comprises 14 residues. The germline gives CDR1 SGHNT, CDR2 YYREEE (reference sequence). V was shortened by 3 bases and J by 6 bases, with 16 bases between the two germline ends. CDR3 DNA sequence: TGTGCCAGCAGCTACGACTTACAGGGTACCGAGCAGTACTTC. Translation: CASSYDLQGTEQYF.

CDR3 amino acids: CASSLAGGTNEQFF. The CDR3, as DNA: TGTGCCAGCAGTTTAGCGGGAGGGACCAATGAGCAGTTCTTC. The chain carries TRBV28 and TRBJ2-1; 9 nucleotides line up with TRBD2. V was clipped by 2 bases and J by 6 bases; unmatched bases: 2. The CDR3 sequence is 14 residues long. Germline assignment: CDR1 MDHEN and CDR2 SYDVKM.

This clone has just a few counts. The chain carries TRBV9 and TRBJ2-4; TRBD2 agrees at 8 bases. The CDR3 length is 14 residues. The ends lost 4 bases at V and 8 bases at J; junction bases unmatched: 8. The germline V gene encodes CDR1 SGDLS and CDR2 YYNGEE. CDR3 loop: CASSPRGDWDIQYF. The CDR3 bases are TGTGCCAGCAGCCCGCGGGGGGACTGGGACATTCAGTACTTC.

The gene calls are TRBV7-3 and TRBJ2-1, with D perhaps TRBD2 (5 bases). Germline CDR1 SGHTA, CDR2 FQGTGA. Trimming stripped 1 base from V and 1 base from J, with 8 bases between. The CDR3 extends over 15 amino acids. The CDR3 DNA sequence: TGTGCCAGCAGCTTAAAGGCGGGTTCCTACAATGAGCAGTTCTTC. Its protein product is CASSLKAGSYNEQFF.

The chain has TRBV11-3 and TRBJ1-2; no definite D call. The germline V gene has CDR1 SGHNT and CDR2 YENEEA. V gave up 4 bases and J gave up 0 bases, with 12 bases separating them. CDR3 size: 15 residues. CDR3 DNA: TGTGCCAGCAGCTCCTACAGTGACCCTAACTATGGCTACACCTTC. Translation: CASSSYSDPNYGYTF. Based on the CDR3 plus reference TRBV11-3 and TRBJ1-2, the full variable domain is EAGVVQSPRYKIIEKKQPVAFWCNPISGHNTLYWYLQNLGQGPELLIRYENEEAVDDSQLPKDRFSAERLKGVDSTLKIQPAELGDSAVYLCASSSYSDPNYGYTFGSGTRLTVV.

This clone was seen a few times. The genes are TRBV10-3 and TRBJ1-1; D is unresolved. V lost 2 bases and J 1 base, leaving 11 bases between the germline ends. The CDR3 length is 15 residues. Germline loops: CDR1 ENHRY, CDR2 SYGVKD. The CDR3 coding sequence is TGTGCCATCAGTGAGAAGGGATCGACGAACACTGAAGCTTTCTTT. Protein: CAISEKGSTNTEAFF.

V usage is TRBV5-1 and J usage is TRBJ1-2; a weak D match, TRBD1 (6 bases). Trimming left V 4 bases short and J 0 bases short, with 13 bases between. Per the germline V gene, CDR1 is SGHRS and CDR2 is YFSETQ. The length of the CDR3 is 15 residues. The CDR3 nucleotides are TGCGCCAGCAGCCCCCTCACAGGGTCTAACTATGGCTACACCTTC. This sequence encodes CASSPLTGSNYGYTF.

The gene calls are TRBV29-1 and TRBJ1-4; maybe TRBD1 (6 bases). In germline, CDR1 is SQVTM, CDR2 ANQGSEA. V was trimmed by 5 bases and J by 3 bases, leaving 10 bases between them. CDR3 length: 13 amino acids. CDR3 loop: CSVLGQSNEKLFF. The DNA for the CDR3 is TGCAGCGTTCTAGGACAGTCTAATGAAAAACTGTTTTTT.

The CDR3 here is CASSLRLAAKETQYF. CDR3 coding DNA: TGTGCCAGCAGCTTGAGACTAGCGGCAAAAGAGACCCAGTACTTC. The V call is TRBV5-8, the J call TRBJ2-5; 9 bases match TRBD2. V was pared by 1 base and J by 3 bases, with 4 bases of the junction left unmatched. The CDR3 length is 15 residues. Germline lookup yields CDR1 SGHTS and CDR2 YDEGEE.

The chain couples TRBV10-3 to TRBJ2-7, with a weak D call TRBD1 (6 bases). Per germline, CDR1 ENHRY and CDR2 SYGVKD. Trimming took 0 bases from V and 4 from J, leaving 10 bases between them. The CDR3 has 14 amino acids. The CDR3 protein is CAISESGGWYEQYF. CDR3 coding DNA: TGTGCCATCAGTGAGTCAGGGGGATGGTACGAGCAGTACTTC.

The CDR3 sequence is CASSLGQGPYRSYEQYF. In DNA, the CDR3 is TGTGCCAGCAGTTTGGGACAGGGGCCTTACAGGTCCTACGAGCAGTACTTC. The rearrangement joins TRBV27 to TRBJ2-7; 10 bases line up with TRBD1. Germline V CDR1 and CDR2: MNHEY, SMNVEV (reference sequence). There are 17 residues in the CDR3. V was clipped by 3 bases and J by 1 base; unmatched bases: 9.

This clone has just one count. The chain is built from TRBV11-2 and TRBJ1-6; D is perhaps TRBD1 (5 bases). Germline lookup yields CDR1 SGHAT and CDR2 FQNNGV. CDR3 length: 12 residues. Trimming shortened V by 1 base and J by 17 bases, and 12 bases separated the two germline ends. CDR3 residues: CASSLGPGGVHF. CDR3 sequence (DNA): TGTGCCAGCAGCTTAGGTCCAGGAGGGGTCCACTTT.

The V call is TRBV27, the J call TRBJ1-1; D unclear. CDR3 size: 13 residues. Germline CDR1 MNHEY, CDR2 SMNVEV (reference sequence). Trimming shortened V by 3 bases and J by 1 base, and 6 bases separated the two germline ends. The CDR3 DNA follows: TGTGCCAGCAGTTTGCAAGCGAACACTGAAGCTTTCTTT. Translating it yields CASSLQANTEAFF.

The rearrangement links TRBV5-4 to TRBJ2-5; TRBD1 matches 7 bases. The CDR3 has 13 amino acids. Germline-derived CDR1 and CDR2 are SGHNT and YYREEE (reference sequence). The trim removed 4 bases at V and 10 bases at J, leaving 10 bases unmatched. CDR3 coding DNA: TGTGCCAGCAGCCTTGGGACAGCGGAGGTCCAGTACTTC. It codes for CASSLGTAEVQYF.

This clone has just one count. V is TRBV25-1 and J is TRBJ1-5; D call uncertain. Trimming removed 0 bases from V and 3 bases from J, with 18 bases in between. This CDR3 comprises 18 residues. From germline, CDR1 is MGHDK and CDR2 SYGVNS. The CDR3 loop is CASSEYRVVWRNNQPQHF. As DNA, the CDR3 is TGTGCCAGCAGTGAATATAGGGTTGTTTGGCGGAACAATCAGCCCCAGCATTTT.

The chain is built from TRBV27 and TRBJ2-1; TRBD2 aligns across 13 bases. CDR1 MNHEY and CDR2 SMNVEV come from the germline V gene (reference sequence). The junction had 7 bases not matched to a gene; V was cut back by 8 bases and J by 0 bases. The CDR3 sequence is 17 residues long. CDR3 coding DNA: TGTGCCAGCCACGGACTAGCGGGAGTGCCCTCCTACAATGAGCAGTTCTTC. Its protein is CASHGLAGVPSYNEQFF.

V is TRBV13 and J is TRBJ1-2; D not resolved. This CDR3 comprises 16 residues. V lost 0 bases and J lost 0, with 11 bases in between. Germline CDR1 reads PRHDT; CDR2 reads FYEKMQ (reference sequence). The chain's CDR3 is CASSLGGGPTNYGYTF. In nucleotides, the CDR3 is TGTGCCAGCAGCTTAGGTGGAGGGCCTACTAACTATGGCTACACCTTC.

The chain couples TRBV30 to TRBJ2-2; D is possibly TRBD2 (6 bases). The germline gives CDR1 GTSNPN, CDR2 SVGIG (reference sequence). V gave up 5 bases and J gave up 0 bases, with 13 bases separating them. The CDR3 is 15 amino acids. The CDR3 spells CAWSPGLPNTGELFF. The CDR3 DNA sequence: TGTGCCTGGTCCCCGGGACTTCCGAACACCGGGGAGCTGTTTTTT.

This clone was seen a single time. The chain carries TRBV6-5 and TRBJ2-1; D might be TRBD2 (5 bases). Trimming stripped 7 bases from V and 0 bases from J, with 10 bases between. CDR3 size: 14 residues. Germline loops: CDR1 MNHEY, CDR2 SVGAGI. The CDR3 DNA reads TGTGCCAGCAAAATAGCGTACTCCTACAATGAGCAGTTCTTC. It translates to CASKIAYSYNEQFF.

This clone appeared a single time. V usage is TRBV5-1 and J usage is TRBJ1-3, with D unclear. V was shortened by 4 bases and J by 2 bases, with 13 bases between the two germline ends. The CDR3 totals 15 residues. The germline CDR1 and CDR2 sequences are SGHRS and YFSETQ. The CDR3 spells CASSGGGFTGNTIYF. The CDR3 DNA reads as TGCGCCAGCAGCGGCGGAGGATTCACTGGAAACACCATATATTTT.

The V call is TRBV9, the J call TRBJ2-2; the match to TRBD2 covers 8 bases. The germline CDR1 and CDR2 sequences are SGDLS and YYNGEE. The CDR3 sequence is 15 residues long. V was pared by 4 bases and J by 2 bases, with 4 bases of the junction left unmatched. This CDR3 is CASSPSGGNTGELFF. The CDR3 bases are TGTGCCAGCAGCCCCAGCGGGGGAAACACCGGGGAGCTGTTTTTT. The full variable domain, completed using reference TRBV9 and TRBJ2-2, is DSGVTQTPKHLITATGQRVTLRCSPRSGDLSVYWYQQSLDQGLQFLIQYYNGEERAKGNILERFSAQQFPDLHSELNLSSLELGDSALYFCASSPSGGNTGELFFGEGSRLTVL.

The chain joins TRBV19 to TRBJ2-1, with 7 bases matching TRBD2. The CDR3 consists of 13 residues. V trimming: 3 bases; J trimming: 9 bases; junction bases outside the gene matches: 5. Germline CDR1 LNHDA, CDR2 SQIVND (reference sequence). CDR3: CASSIVGEGEQFF. CDR3 bases: TGTGCCAGTAGTATCGTGGGGGAGGGTGAGCAGTTCTTC.

With respect to this clone: A read error may account for a junction end that differs from germline. The chain carries TRBV7-7 and TRBJ2-3; 8 bases fit TRBD1. This CDR3 contains 14 residues. Germline-derived CDR1 and CDR2 are SSHAT and FNYEAQ (reference sequence). The CDR3 protein is CASSQGAGADTQYF. Written as DNA, the CDR3 is TGTGCTAGCAGCCAGGGGGCTGGGGCAGATACGCAGTATTTT.

The chain has TRBV4-1 and TRBJ2-2, with 8 positions matching TRBD2. Germline V gene sequence: CDR1 MGHRA, CDR2 YSYEKL. CDR3 length: 16 residues. J lost 8 bases, V lost 1 base, and 9 bases had no gene match. The CDR3 sequence is CASSQATNPGGGELFF. In DNA, the CDR3 is TGCGCCAGCAGCCAAGCTACTAACCCGGGAGGGGGGGAGCTGTTTTTT.

The chain recombines TRBV2 with TRBJ1-5; tentatively, D is TRBD1 (6 bases). V lost 7 bases and J lost 3, with 13 bases in between. The CDR3 extends over 14 amino acids. CDR1 SNHLY and CDR2 FYNNEI come from the germline V gene. CDR3 bases: TGTGCCAGCAACCCAGGACAGTACAATCAGCCCCAGCATTTT. Translation gives CASNPGQYNQPQHF.